This section outlines one T cell receptor beta chain sequence together with its context. TCR beta CDR3 regions were amplified from RNA transcripts. HTBI primers were the set used in a first-round RT-PCR of the TCR CDR3. A single record per CDR3 protein comes from TCRdb applying MiXCR to the multiplex PCR reads. In the table there are almost 600,000 distinct CDR3 sequences, about half of which are singletons. This sample was included in a study of T cells in Graves' hyperthyroidism and ophthalmopathy. The CDR3 is made up of 14 amino acids. Per the germline V gene, CDR1 is SNHLY and CDR2 is FYNNEI. Trimming took off 5 bases at V and 10 bases at J, with 15 bases between the two ends.

Specimen: peripheral blood or thyroid tissue (not recorded which). The chain couples TRBV2 to TRBJ1-6; D is possibly TRBD1 (6 bases). This TCR came from a woman aged 18-29 years with Graves' hyperthyroidism. The chain's CDR3 is CASSQDRGQSPLHF. For the CDR3, the DNA is TGTGCCAGCAGTCAAGACCGGGGGCAATCACCCCTCCACTTT.